Shown below are 13 T cell receptor beta chains from a single sample sequenced in a study of neurological immune-mediated disorders. TCRdb recomputed calls from the 5' RACE reads with MiXCR, one row per CDR3 protein. The sample consists of around 47,000 distinct CDR3 sequences, roughly a fifth of them appearing once. Time point specified: technical triplicate 3. The sequenced sample consisted of PBMCs. Every receptor here comes from a man in his sixties with HTLV-1-associated myelopathy (HAM/TSP).

This clonotype has a handful of counts. This chain uses TRBV19 with TRBJ1-5, with 8 bases aligning to TRBD1. There are 18 residues in the CDR3. The junction had 13 bases not matched to a gene; V was cut back by 6 bases and J by 0 bases. Germline assignment: CDR1 LNHDA and CDR2 SQIVND (reference sequence). The CDR3 nucleotides are TGTGCCAGTAGCCTAAAAGGACAGGGCCAGCTTAGCAATCAGCCCCAGCATTTT. Translated: CASSLKGQGQLSNQPQHF.

This clonotype was counted ten times or more. The chain has TRBV4-2 and TRBJ1-1; 7 bases fit TRBD1. CDR1 is LGHNA and CDR2 is YNFKEQ in the germline V gene. The CDR3 length is 17 residues. With 4 bases clipped from V and 1 base from J, the junction kept 12 bases outside the gene matches. CDR3 protein: CASSRLVGDRRNTEAFF. The CDR3 nucleotides read TGTGCCAGCAGCCGACTAGTTGGGGACAGAAGGAACACTGAAGCTTTCTTT.

There are many counts of this clonotype. The chain links TRBV20-1 to TRBJ2-2; D remains ambiguous. The CDR3 covers 13 residues. Germline V gene sequence: CDR1 DFQATT, CDR2 SNEGSKA (reference sequence). This CDR3 is CSLKGLGPGELFF. CDR3 sequence (DNA): TGCAGCCTAAAGGGCCTTGGACCCGGGGAGCTGTTTTTT.

In its sample, this clonotype was seen many times. The chain combines TRBV25-1 with TRBJ2-7, with D tentatively TRBD1 (5 bases). The CDR3 spans 13 residues. Trimming removed 2 bases from V and 6 bases from J, with 11 bases in between. Germline CDR1 reads MGHDK; CDR2 reads SYGVNS. This chain's CDR3 is CASSEGQGGEQYF. The CDR3 bases are TGTGCCAGCAGTGAAGGGCAGGGCGGCGAGCAGTACTTC.

This clonotype was detected ten times or more. This chain connects TRBV7-6 to TRBJ2-2; D remains ambiguous. V was shortened by 1 base and J by 4 bases, with 10 bases between the two germline ends. Germline assignment: CDR1 SGHVS and CDR2 FNYEAQ. CDR3 length: 15 amino acids. CDR3 residues: CASSLEPPATGELFF. The CDR3 region has the DNA TGTGCCAGCAGCTTAGAACCGCCAGCCACCGGGGAGCTGTTTTTT.

This clonotype has ten or more counts. The chain carries TRBV5-1 and TRBJ1-1, with D possibly being TRBD1 (6 bases). The germline V gene encodes CDR1 SGHRS and CDR2 YFSETQ. The CDR3 spans 16 residues. Trimming took 4 bases from V and 0 from J, leaving 16 bases between them. CDR3 loop: CASSGYRDGMNTEAFF. CDR3 DNA sequence: TGCGCCAGCAGCGGCTACAGGGATGGGATGAACACTGAAGCTTTCTTT.

In this sample, this clonotype turned up many times. The CDR3 coding sequence is TGTGCCAGCAGCTCACCGGCGGGGGCCTACAATGAGCAGTTCTTC. It is translated as CASSSPAGAYNEQFF. The V and J genes are TRBV7-9 and TRBJ2-1; 7 nucleotides align to TRBD2. The CDR3 consists of 15 residues. Germline CDR1 and CDR2: SEHNR and FQNEAQ (reference sequence). V shed 4 bases, J shed 2 bases, and the junction held 5 bases outside the gene matches. The full variable domain, with the rest looked up from reference TRBV7-9 and TRBJ2-1, is DTGVSQNPRHKITKRGQNVTFRCDPISEHNRLYWYRQTLGQGPEFLTYFQNEAQLEKSRLLSDRFSAERPKGSFSTLEIQRTEQGDSAMYLCASSSPAGAYNEQFFGPGTRLTVL.

This clonotype is termed medium-sized. The V call is TRBV24-1, the J call TRBJ1-2; no clear D gene. The CDR3 spans 12 residues. V lost 3 bases and J 4 bases, leaving 5 bases between the germline ends. The V gene's germline CDR1 is KGHDR and CDR2 SFDVKD. CDR3 protein: CATSDLGYGYTF. The CDR3 nucleotides read TGTGCCACCAGTGATCTGGGCTATGGCTACACCTTC.

This clonotype was detected many times. The chain recombines TRBV5-1 with TRBJ2-7; D is unclear. The CDR3 consists of 14 residues. Trimming cost V 0 bases and J 2 bases, with 9 bases left between them. The V gene's germline CDR1 is SGHRS and CDR2 YFSETQ. The CDR3 spells CASSLERGTYEQYF. The CDR3 DNA sequence: TGCGCCAGCAGCTTGGAGCGAGGAACCTACGAGCAGTACTTC.

This clonotype has ten or more counts. The chain links TRBV11-2 to TRBJ1-6; D remains unclear. CDR3 size: 13 residues. Trimming took 0 bases from V and 8 from J, leaving 5 bases between them. Germline assignment: CDR1 SGHAT and CDR2 FQNNGV. CDR3 in DNA: TGTGCCAGCAGCTTAGAGCCGCATTCACCCCTCCACTTT. Translation: CASSLEPHSPLHF.

The V and J genes are TRBV20-1 and TRBJ2-5; 10 positions match TRBD2. V was clipped by 3 bases and J by 7 bases; unmatched bases: 14. The CDR3 runs to 16 residues. Germline V CDR1 and CDR2: DFQATT, SNEGSKA (reference sequence). CDR3 region: CSASGTSVPRSGTQYF. The CDR3 bases are TGCAGTGCTAGTGGGACTAGCGTTCCTCGCTCAGGGACCCAGTACTTC.

This clonotype was found many times. V gene TRBV28 combines with J gene TRBJ1-1; TRBD1 is a possible D gene (5 bases). CDR3 length: 14 amino acids. V dropped 6 bases and J dropped 1 base, with 12 bases sitting between them. CDR1 and CDR2 from the germline V gene are MDHEN and SYDVKM. In DNA, the CDR3 is TGTGCCAGCAGGCCGACAGCCGCGAACACTGAAGCTTTCTTT. Amino acids: CASRPTAANTEAFF.

This clonotype was detected many times. The gene calls are TRBV5-1 and TRBJ1-2; TRBD1 aligns across 8 bases. This CDR3 is 13 amino acids long. The germline V gene has CDR1 SGHRS and CDR2 YFSETQ. The V segment lost 6 bases and the J segment 8 bases; nucleotides outside the gene matches: 9. CDR3 region: CASKQQDRDGYTF. The DNA for the CDR3 is TGCGCCAGCAAGCAACAGGACAGGGACGGCTACACCTTC.